A single sample is the source of the 3 T cell receptor beta chains below, sequenced in a study of blood T cell repertoires in COVID-19. Profiling relied on immunoSEQ multiplex PCR, and the TCRdb table lists in-frame clones only, not all of them. Of 90,000 to 110,000 clones detected, around 84% appear once; the ten largest clones hold 6.5% to 10%. The sample taken for sequencing was peripheral blood. The receptors were gathered from a woman of 80 years or more with active or convalescent COVID-19.

The rearrangement joins TRBV19 to TRBJ2-3, with D possibly matching TRBD2 (6 bases). CDR1 is LNHDA and CDR2 is SQIVND in the germline V gene (reference sequence). Trimming left V 7 bases short and J 2 bases short, with 16 bases between. CDR3 length: 15 residues. For the CDR3, the DNA is TGTGCCAGTAAGGGCTTGGCGGGAAACACAGATACGCAGTATTTT. Protein sequence: CASKGLAGNTDTQYF.

The rearrangement joins TRBV5-4 to TRBJ1-1; D gene ambiguous. The CDR3 contains 14 residues. The V and J ends lost 1 base and 3 bases respectively, with 10 bases between them. CDR1 and CDR2 (germline): SGHNT, YYREEE (reference sequence). The CDR3 spells CASSLRWRDTEAFF. DNA of the CDR3: TGTGCCAGCAGCTTGCGGTGGAGGGACACTGAAGCTTTCTTT.

The rearrangement uses TRBV19 and TRBJ2-7; TRBD2 agrees at 11 bases. CDR3 length: 18 residues. The V gene end was trimmed by 2 bases and the J gene end by 2 bases; junction bases not matched to a gene: 11. Germline assignment: CDR1 LNHDA and CDR2 SQIVND (reference sequence). CDR3: CASSISPLLAGAAYEQYF. CDR3 DNA sequence: TGTGCCAGTAGTATAAGCCCATTACTAGCGGGAGCTGCCTACGAGCAGTACTTC.